This T cell receptor beta chain came from a study of CD4 and CD8 cells across lung adenocarcinoma regions. Donors had localized lung adenocarcinoma, a non-small cell lung cancer. This clonotype has ten or more counts. TCRdb itself ran the PCR reads through MiXCR, one entry per CDR3 protein. In the table there are roughly 24,000 distinct CDR3 sequences, 40% to 65% of which are singletons. This CDR3 contains 15 residues. Trimming cost V 5 bases and J 3 bases; bases outside gene matches: 9. Germline CDR1 and CDR2: MNHEY and SMNVEV (reference sequence). Sequencing was done on a sample of CD4+ T cells from the center of a lung tumor. The clonotype comes from a male donor with lung adenocarcinoma. The CD4 and CD8 labels of this study may be unreliable. The chain is built from TRBV27 and TRBJ2-5; 7 bases agree with TRBD2. The CDR3 coding sequence is TGTGCCAGCAGTAGTCCCGGGACTACCGAAGAGACCCAGTACTTC. Translation: CASSSPGTTEETQYF.